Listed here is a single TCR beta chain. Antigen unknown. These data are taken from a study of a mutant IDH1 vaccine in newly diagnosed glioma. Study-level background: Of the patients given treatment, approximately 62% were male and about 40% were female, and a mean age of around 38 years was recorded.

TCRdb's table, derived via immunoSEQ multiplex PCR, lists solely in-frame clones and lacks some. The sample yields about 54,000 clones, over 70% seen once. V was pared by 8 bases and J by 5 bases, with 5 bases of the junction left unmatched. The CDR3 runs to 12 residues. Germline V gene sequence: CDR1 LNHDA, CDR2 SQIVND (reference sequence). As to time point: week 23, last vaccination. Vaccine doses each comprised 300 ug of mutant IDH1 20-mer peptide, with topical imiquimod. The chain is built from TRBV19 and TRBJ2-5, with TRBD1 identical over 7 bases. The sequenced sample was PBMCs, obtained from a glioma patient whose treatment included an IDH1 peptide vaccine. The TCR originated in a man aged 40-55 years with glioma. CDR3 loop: CASLRGRETQYF. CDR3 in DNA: TGTGCCAGTTTGAGGGGGCGTGAGACCCAGTACTTC.